A single sample gave rise to the 2 T cell receptor beta chains below, sequenced in a study of blood T cell repertoires in COVID-19. The method was immunoSEQ multiplex PCR; TCRdb's version includes in-frame clones alone and lacks a portion of them. Among approximately 170,000 clones listed, around 82% were seen once. The sample comprised peripheral blood. These receptors all stem from a man older than 75 with COVID-19, enrolled during active disease.

This chain connects TRBV7-8 to TRBJ1-5; D gene ambiguous. Germline V gene sequence: CDR1 SGHVS, CDR2 FQNEAQ. V lost 5 bases and J lost 0, with 11 bases in between. This CDR3 has 15 amino acids. As DNA, the CDR3 is TGTGCCAGCAGCATGGCGGCAAATAGCAATCAGCCCCAGCATTTT. It specifies CASSMAANSNQPQHF.

V gene TRBV6-6 combines with J gene TRBJ2-6; no firm D call. The V gene's germline CDR1 is MNHNY and CDR2 SVGAGI (reference sequence). Trimming took 5 bases from V and 0 from J, leaving 8 bases between them. CDR3 length: 15 amino acids. The CDR3 DNA is TGTGCCAGCAGTAATCCGAGCTCTGGGGCCAACGTCCTGACTTTC. Amino acid sequence: CASSNPSSGANVLTF.